These 27 T cell receptor beta chains were all obtained from the same sample, sequenced in a study of persistence of HIV-infected CD4 T cells (dated by TCRdb to 2019 to 2021). The immunoSEQ hsTCRB assay version 4 in survey mode was used to sequence TCRbeta repertoires from genomic DNA. TCRdb retrieved this table from immuneACCESS and kept in-frame rearrangements only. Not all clones are present; in checked studies, unresolved V genes account for under half, and no reason is known for the remainder. The sample profile shows tens of thousands of clones; about four fifths of them were found once. 3% of the sample belongs to the ten largest clones. Sample treatment or condition, as interpreted from the label and publication: suppressive antiretroviral therapy. Cells were stimulated with lysates of CMV-infected fibroblasts at about 9.6 ug/mL. Memory populations depleted of antigen-responding cells were obtained by sorting nonresponding CD40L-negative CD69-negative CD45RO-high memory CD4+ T cells.

These receptors have no known antigen. The sample consisted of CD4+ T cells sorted from PBMCs after approximately 19-hour stimulation, taken from a patient who received antiretroviral therapy. The sample's cell subset or site label is to be understood as: CD40L-CD69- CD45RO-high memory CD4 T cells not responding to CMV lysate. Receptors were obtained from an adult man with HIV who was CMV-seropositive.

V is TRBV9 and J is TRBJ1-5; D uncertain. Germline V gives CDR1 SGDLS, CDR2 YYNGEE. V lost 2 bases and J lost 4, with 10 bases in between. The length of the CDR3 is 14 residues. Here the CDR3 reads CASSVEPQNQPQHF. The DNA of the CDR3 is TGTGCCAGCAGCGTGGAACCACAGAATCAGCCCCAGCATTTT.

The rearrangement uses TRBV7-9 and TRBJ2-4; 7 bases agree with TRBD1. The CDR3 contains 16 residues. The germline V gene has CDR1 SEHNR and CDR2 FQNEAQ (reference sequence). After removal of 4 bases from V and 7 bases from J, the junction contained 13 bases not matched to a gene. The CDR3 DNA is TGTGCCAGCAGCTCCCGGGACAGACCCCCCAGCAACATTCAGTACTTC. Amino acids: CASSSRDRPPSNIQYF. Full variable domain (rest looked up from reference TRBV7-9 and TRBJ2-4): DTGVSQNPRHKITKRGQNVTFRCDPISEHNRLYWYRQTLGQGPEFLTYFQNEAQLEKSRLLSDRFSAERPKGSFSTLEIQRTEQGDSAMYLCASSSRDRPPSNIQYFGAGTRLSVL.

The V and J genes are TRBV27 and TRBJ1-3; no reliable D call. This CDR3 is 15 amino acids long. The V and J ends lost 6 bases and 2 bases respectively, with 14 bases between them. Germline V gene lookup returns CDR1 MNHEY and CDR2 SMNVEV (reference sequence). DNA of the CDR3: TGTGCCAGCAGCCCGAGGGAGGGTGCTGGAAACACCATATATTTT. Encoded protein: CASSPREGAGNTIYF.

This chain uses TRBV10-1 with TRBJ2-2, with D perhaps assigned TRBD1 or TRBD2 (6 bases each). V gave up 10 bases and J gave up 0 bases, with 12 bases separating them. This CDR3 has 14 residues. The germline V gene has CDR1 WNHNN and CDR2 SYGVQD (reference sequence). The CDR3 sequence: CATRGPANTGELFF. The CDR3 region has the DNA TGCGCCACCCGGGGGCCCGCGAACACCGGGGAGCTGTTTTTT.

This clone counts as medium-sized. This chain uses TRBV18 with TRBJ1-1; D unresolved. Germline values: CDR1 KGHSH, CDR2 LQKENI. V was shortened by 3 bases and J by 0 bases, with 5 bases between the two germline ends. CDR3 length equals 13 residues. This CDR3 reads CASSPAMNTEAFF. The CDR3 nucleotides are TGTGCCAGCTCACCTGCAATGAACACTGAAGCTTTCTTT.

This clone appeared once. The chain employs TRBV6-2 or TRBV6-3 and TRBJ2-4; 9 bases agree with TRBD1. The germline V gene encodes CDR1 MNHEY and CDR2 SVGEGT. Trimming at V came to 2 bases and at J to 4 bases, leaving 0 bases not matched to a gene. The CDR3 has 14 amino acids. CDR3 coding DNA: TGTGCCAGCAGTTACGGACAGGGGAAAAACATTCAGTACTTC. Translated: CASSYGQGKNIQYF.

This chain links TRBV10-3 with TRBJ2-5; D remains ambiguous. V shed 3 bases and J shed 5 bases, with 13 bases lying between them. CDR3 size: 14 residues. Germline-derived CDR1 and CDR2 are ENHRY and SYGVKD. The CDR3 sequence is CAISDPLVGETQYF. The CDR3 DNA reads TGTGCCATCAGTGATCCACTCGTTGGGGAGACCCAGTACTTC.

CDR3 DNA sequence: TGTGCCAGCAGCCAAGATGTGAGGGTTCAAGAGACCCAGTACTTC. Protein product: CASSQDVRVQETQYF. The chain combines TRBV4-2 with TRBJ2-5; D might be TRBD2 (5 bases). Trimming removed 0 bases from V and 2 bases from J, with 10 bases in between. The CDR3 covers 15 residues. The germline CDR1 and CDR2 sequences are LGHNA and YNFKEQ.

The chain carries TRBV19 and TRBJ1-2; 7 nucleotides line up with TRBD1. With V trimmed by 3 bases and J by 3 bases, 1 base remained unmatched. This CDR3 spans 13 amino acids. The germline gives CDR1 LNHDA, CDR2 SQIVND (reference sequence). The CDR3 loop is CASSIGTDYGYTF. The CDR3, as DNA: TGTGCCAGTAGTATCGGGACAGACTATGGCTACACCTTC.

The V gene is TRBV9, the J gene TRBJ2-1, with D possibly matching TRBD2 (5 bases). Trimming took off 5 bases at V and 0 bases at J, with 15 bases between the two ends. The germline CDR1 and CDR2 sequences are SGDLS and YYNGEE. The CDR3 runs 16 residues. CDR3 residues: CASSSEKRSSYNEQFF. The CDR3 bases are TGTGCCAGCAGTTCTGAAAAGCGGAGCTCCTACAATGAGCAGTTCTTC.

This clone has only one observation. The rearrangement links TRBV18 to TRBJ2-7; 11 nucleotides agree with TRBD2. The CDR3 has 17 residues. V was clipped by 2 bases and J by 3 bases; unmatched bases: 9. Germline values: CDR1 KGHSH, CDR2 LQKENI. The CDR3 DNA reads as TGTGCCAGCTCACCATCTCGGGGTGGGACTAGCGGCTACGAGCAGTACTTC. Encoded protein: CASSPSRGGTSGYEQYF.

The chain is built from TRBV12-3 or TRBV12-4 and TRBJ2-7; D is uncertain. V was pared by 6 bases and J by 4 bases, with 7 bases between. The CDR3 loop spans 11 amino acids. The CDR3 protein is CASSPSYEQYF. The CDR3 nucleotides read TGTGCCAGCAGCCCATCATACGAGCAGTACTTC.

This clone appeared a single time. The CDR3: CATTPVRGSGANVLTF. In DNA, the CDR3 is TGTGCCACCACCCCCGTCCGAGGCTCTGGGGCCAACGTCCTGACTTTC. The chain has TRBV15 and TRBJ2-6; no reliable D call. The germline V gene encodes CDR1 LNHNV and CDR2 YYDKDF (reference sequence). Trimming left V 7 bases short and J 0 bases short, with 13 bases between. The CDR3 spans 16 residues.

The chain's CDR3 is CASSLPAGGPETQYF. The CDR3, as DNA: TGTGCCAGCAGCCTACCAGCGGGAGGGCCTGAGACCCAGTACTTC. The chain carries TRBV5-6 and TRBJ2-5; 10 nucleotides agree with TRBD2. V shed 4 bases, J shed 5 bases, and the junction held 8 bases outside the gene matches. Germline values: CDR1 SGHDT, CDR2 YYEEEE. This CDR3 region has 15 residues.

The chain recombines TRBV3-1 (or the pseudogene TRBV3-2) with TRBJ1-1; no reliable D call. Looked up from germline, CDR1 is LGHDT and CDR2 is YNNKEL (reference sequence). Between the trimmed V and J ends, which lost 7 bases and 4 bases, there was a span of 16 bases. This CDR3 comprises 14 residues. CDR3 residues: CASTLAGGVTEAFF. The DNA of the CDR3 is TGTGCCAGCACCCTAGCAGGAGGCGTCACTGAAGCTTTCTTT.

This chain uses TRBV2 with TRBJ1-5; 9 nucleotides agree with TRBD1. This CDR3 spans 15 amino acids. The V gene's germline CDR1 is SNHLY and CDR2 FYNNEI. With 6 bases clipped from V and 4 bases from J, the junction kept 7 bases outside the gene matches. In DNA form, the CDR3 reads TGTGCCAGCAGGCCGGACAGGGGAAGAAATCAGCCCCAGCATTTT. Translated: CASRPDRGRNQPQHF.

The chain couples TRBV2 to TRBJ1-1; D remains ambiguous. V was shortened by 4 bases and J by 1 base, with 13 bases between the two germline ends. This CDR3 is 15 amino acids long. Germline V gene data show CDR1 as SNHLY and CDR2 as FYNNEI. The chain's CDR3 is CASSAVGRKNTEAFF. CDR3 bases: TGTGCCAGCAGTGCGGTGGGCAGGAAGAACACTGAAGCTTTCTTT.

This clone appeared a single time. The chain is built from TRBV18 and TRBJ1-4; D possibly corresponds to TRBD1 (5 bases). This CDR3 region has 13 residues. V gave up 2 bases and J gave up 15 bases, with 16 bases separating them. CDR1 is KGHSH and CDR2 is LQKENI in the germline V gene. The chain's CDR3 is CASSPKGRWLLFF. DNA for the CDR3: TGTGCCAGCTCACCAAAGGGACGGTGGTTATTGTTTTTT.

This clone showed up just a few times. This chain uses TRBV7-9 with TRBJ2-4; D is possibly TRBD2 (5 bases). Germline V gene data show CDR1 as SEHNR and CDR2 as FQNEAQ (reference sequence). With 0 bases removed from V and 0 bases from J, the gap between germline ends came to 15 bases. This CDR3 spans 18 amino acids. Written as DNA, the CDR3 is TGTGCCAGCAGCTTAGCTGTGGACTCCACCTTAGCCAAAAACATTCAGTACTTC. Residues: CASSLAVDSTLAKNIQYF.

V usage is TRBV25-1 and J usage is TRBJ1-2; D perhaps matches TRBD1 (5 bases). CDR1 and CDR2 (germline): MGHDK, SYGVNS. Trimming removed 4 bases at V and 2 bases at J, with 11 bases between. The CDR3 totals 14 residues. The CDR3 sequence: CASSGQPTNYGYTF. The DNA for the CDR3 is TGTGCCAGCAGTGGACAGCCCACAAACTATGGCTACACCTTC.

This clone turned up a few times. The chain is built from TRBV9 and TRBJ1-1; TRBD1 might be the D (5 bases). Trimming took 1 base from V and 1 from J, leaving 11 bases between them. Germline V gene lookup returns CDR1 SGDLS and CDR2 YYNGEE. CDR3 length: 15 amino acids. The CDR3: CASSVTDSPNTEAFF. The CDR3 DNA reads TGTGCCAGCAGCGTAACCGACAGCCCGAACACTGAAGCTTTCTTT.

The chain joins TRBV7-9 to TRBJ2-6; no definite D call. The CDR3 is 14 residues long. The germline V gene has CDR1 SEHNR and CDR2 FQNEAQ (reference sequence). Trimming removed 1 base from V and 8 bases from J, with 9 bases in between. The CDR3 bases are TGTGCCAGCAGCTTAGATGGCCTTCCCAACGTCCTGACTTTC. Translated: CASSLDGLPNVLTF.

This clone is categorized as medium-sized. V is TRBV18 and J is TRBJ2-7; TRBD1 might be the D (5 bases). The CDR3 sequence is 13 residues long. Germline V CDR1 and CDR2: KGHSH, LQKENI. V was shortened by 3 bases and J by 7 bases, with 13 bases between the two germline ends. The CDR3 DNA sequence: TGTGCCAGCTCACCTCCCCAGGGTGCTGAGCAGTACTTC. This codes for CASSPPQGAEQYF.

CDR3 in amino acids: CASSSAAYTDTQYF. CDR3 bases: TGTGCCAGTAGTTCGGCAGCTTACACAGATACGCAGTATTTT. The genes are TRBV19 and TRBJ2-3; D gene uncertain. The CDR3 is made up of 14 amino acids. Germline CDR1 is LNHDA and CDR2 is SQIVND (reference sequence). V was cut by 5 bases and J by 2 bases, with 11 bases left in between.

The chain carries TRBV5-1 and TRBJ2-2; 7 bases line up with TRBD1. The CDR3 is made up of 18 amino acids. Germline V gene lookup returns CDR1 SGHRS and CDR2 YFSETQ. J lost 0 bases, V lost 0 bases, and 8 bases had no gene match. The CDR3 is CASSLEGRGRTNTGELFF. Written as DNA, the CDR3 is TGCGCCAGCAGCTTGGAAGGCAGGGGGAGAACGAACACCGGGGAGCTGTTTTTT. Full variable domain (outside the CDR3, taken from reference TRBV5-1 and TRBJ2-2): KAGVTQTPRYLIKTRGQQVTLSCSPISGHRSVSWYQQTPGQGLQFLFEYFSETQRNKGNFPGRFSGRQFSNSRSEMNVSTLELGDSALYLCASSLEGRGRTNTGELFFGEGSRLTVL.

The chain couples TRBV18 to TRBJ2-2; 9 positions match TRBD1. CDR3 length equals 15 residues. The germline V gene has CDR1 KGHSH and CDR2 LQKENI. With V trimmed by 4 bases and J by 3 bases, 3 bases remained unmatched. CDR3 nucleotides: TGTGCCAGCTCACAGACAGGGGGATACACCGGGGAGCTGTTTTTT. It codes for CASSQTGGYTGELFF.

The chain is built from TRBV28 and TRBJ1-4, with D hard to call. The germline CDR1 and CDR2 sequences are MDHEN and SYDVKM. Between the trimmed V and J ends, which lost 6 bases and 6 bases, there was a span of 8 bases. This CDR3 is 12 amino acids long. In nucleotides, the CDR3 is TGTGCCAGCAGCCTAAGGGATGAAAAACTGTTTTTT. Encoded protein: CASSLRDEKLFF.